This T cell receptor beta chain was identified in a study of blood T cell repertoires in COVID-19. About the research overall: The United States, Italy and Spain supplied acute and convalescent COVID-19 samples. Sources were T cells, B-cell-depleted T cells, or PBMCs; the material itself was cDNA or gDNA.

Seattle's cohort entered during active infection and was followed longitudinally. This CDR3 is built from 14 residues. Germline V CDR1 and CDR2: SGHRS, YFSETQ. V was clipped by 4 bases and J by 0 bases, with 10 bases between them. As originally analysed: Estimates of nucleated cell counts were drawn from the amplification of reference gene primers. Repertoires were generated with immunoSEQ multiplex PCR, while TCRdb's copy carries only in-frame clones and drops some. Clone size and the V and J calls come from that table; the DNA yielded D and trimming. The table shows just under 350,000 clones, with roughly 90% occurring only once.

The sequence was obtained from a woman in her seventies with COVID-19, enrolled during active disease. The chain is built from TRBV5-1 and TRBJ1-1; D not certain. What was sequenced was peripheral blood. DNA for the CDR3: TGCGCCAGCAGCCGCGAAACAGTGAACACTGAAGCTTTCTTT. Its translation is CASSRETVNTEAFF.